The 11 T cell receptor beta chains reported below all come from one sample, sequenced in a study of T cell repertoires in cytomegalovirus infection. TCRdb reanalysed the reads using MiXCR and keeps one entry per CDR3 protein. The profile shows 700,000 to 850,000 distinct CDR3 sequences, 30% to 35% of them singletons. These TCRs' antigens remain unknown. The source material was cultured CD8+ T cells from PBMCs, sampled from culture after CMV antigen stimulation. These receptors originate from a human donor in good health (CMV status not recorded). Some clones in this sample may be carry-over from other donors' samples.

Comment on this clonotype: A read error may be the cause here, since a much bigger clone is one base away. The V call is TRBV7-9, the J call TRBJ2-7; 7 nucleotides agree with TRBD2. Germline loops: CDR1 SEHNR, CDR2 FQNEAQ (reference sequence). The CDR3 contains 15 residues. This CDR3 is CVSSPGGSYPGEQYF. Here the CDR3 DNA reads TGTGTCAGCAGCCCGGGGGGTTCTTACCCGGGCGAGCAGTACTTC.

The chain recombines TRBV19 with TRBJ1-1; TRBD1 might be the D (5 bases). V was shortened by 0 bases and J by 0 bases, with 8 bases between the two germline ends. Germline CDR1 reads LNHDA; CDR2 reads SQIVND (reference sequence). CDR3 size: 15 residues. CDR3 sequence reads: CASSIEKGMNTEAFF. The CDR3 DNA reads as TGTGCCAGTAGTATAGAGAAGGGGATGAACACTGAAGCTTTCTTT.

In its sample, this clonotype was seen a few times. The genes are TRBV6-1 and TRBJ2-7; a weak D match, TRBD2 (5 bases). Between the trimmed V and J ends, which lost 2 bases and 2 bases, there was a span of 13 bases. From germline, CDR1 is MNHNS and CDR2 SASEGT. The CDR3 runs 15 residues. CDR3 protein: CASSESFRGTYEQYV. DNA of the CDR3: TGTGCCAGCAGTGAATCTTTCCGGGGTACCTACGAGCAGTACGTC.

This clonotype was counted between two and nine times. The V and J genes are TRBV24-1 and TRBJ2-3; D uncertain. The CDR3 sequence is 14 residues long. V dropped 4 bases and J dropped 1 base, with 8 bases sitting between them. CDR1 is KGHDR, CDR2 SFDVKD, per germline. CDR3 region: CATSEARGTDTQYF. CDR3 bases: TGTGCCACCAGTGAGGCTCGGGGCACAGATACGCAGTATTTT.

This clonotype was counted only a few times. The chain links TRBV12-5 to TRBJ2-3; 11 bases fit TRBD1. The V segment lost 4 bases and the J segment 4 bases; nucleotides outside the gene matches: 4. From germline, CDR1 is LGHNT and CDR2 FRNRAP. This CDR3 comprises 15 residues. CDR3 sequence reads: CASGSRDRGADTQYF. The DNA for the CDR3 is TGTGCTAGTGGTTCGCGGGACAGGGGGGCAGATACGCAGTATTTT. The variable domain in full, completed from reference TRBV12-5 and TRBJ2-3, reads DARVTQTPRHKVTEMGQEVTMRCQPILGHNTVFWYRQTMMQGLELLAYFRNRAPLDDSGMPKDRFSAEMPDATLATLKIQPSEPRDSAVYFCASGSRDRGADTQYFGPGTRLTVL.

This clonotype was detected only a few times. This chain links TRBV6-5 with TRBJ2-2, with D unclear. V lost 2 bases, J lost 5 bases, and 3 bases lay in between. Germline loops: CDR1 MNHEY, CDR2 SVGAGI. The CDR3 covers 12 residues. Here the CDR3 reads CASSYETGELFF. The CDR3, as DNA: TGTGCCAGCAGTTACGAAACCGGGGAGCTGTTTTTT.

CDR3 amino acids: CASSYSLDTGELFF. CDR3 in DNA: TGTGCCAGCAGTTACTCGCTGGACACCGGGGAGCTGTTTTTT. This rearrangement joins TRBV6-2 or TRBV6-3 to TRBJ2-2; D remains ambiguous. This CDR3 has 14 amino acids. With 0 bases removed from V and 3 bases from J, the gap between germline ends came to 5 bases. Germline CDR1 is MNHEY and CDR2 is SVGEGT.

In the case of this clonotype: This may be a read error, as it is one base from a much larger clone. The chain links TRBV7-2 to TRBJ1-6, with D unresolved. CDR3 length: 16 amino acids. Looked up from germline, CDR1 is SGHTA and CDR2 is FQGNSA. The CDR3 loop is CANSFPNVGNGSPLHF. The DNA for the CDR3 is TGTGCCAACAGCTTCCCGAATGTGGGGAACGGTTCACCCCTCCACTTT.

The CDR3 spells CATRGSFGDSYNEQFF. Here the CDR3 DNA reads TGTGCCACCAGAGGGTCCTTCGGGGACTCCTACAATGAGCAGTTCTTC. The V call is TRBV6-2 or TRBV6-3, the J call TRBJ2-1, with D perhaps TRBD2 (5 bases). The V gene's germline CDR1 is MNHEY and CDR2 SVGEGT. Trimming pared 10 bases from V and 0 bases from J, leaving 19 bases between. The CDR3 spans 16 residues.

V is TRBV27 and J is TRBJ2-4; D gene unclear. This CDR3 spans 11 amino acids. CDR1 MNHEY and CDR2 SMNVEV come from the germline V gene (reference sequence). The CDR3 here is CVVIAKNIQYF. DNA of the CDR3: TGTGTGGTAATAGCCAAAAACATTCAGTACTTC.

V usage is TRBV15 and J usage is TRBJ2-1, with D tentatively TRBD2 (5 bases). Trimming left V 5 bases short and J 8 bases short, with 13 bases between. The CDR3 runs 13 residues. CDR1 is LNHNV, CDR2 YYDKDF, per germline (reference sequence). The chain's CDR3 is CATSSPGVDEQFF. The CDR3 DNA reads as TGTGCCACCAGCTCCCCCGGGGTCGATGAGCAGTTCTTC.